Listed below are T cell receptor beta chains from one sample, sequenced in a study of persistence of HIV-infected CD4 T cells. Antigens for these TCRs are unknown. Data came from immunoSEQ multiplex PCR; TCRdb stores just in-frame clones and leaves some out. The sample includes 25,000 to 35,000 clones, around 82% of them seen just once. The source was CD4+ T cells sorted from PBMCs after approximately 19-hour stimulation, collected from a patient who received antiretroviral therapy. The receptors shown here come from an adult man with HIV who was CMV-seropositive. Each CDR3 is given with its conserved first and last residue. The D gene is left open where the match is weak. Where a row states a size, it is once, few, many or the class of an expanded clone; other rows omit it.

abundance: -
v_gene: TRBV24-1
d_gene: -
j_gene: TRBJ2-1
CDR3aa: CATSASRDKRNEQFF
CDR3nt: TGTGCCACCAGTGCGTCCCGAGACAAAAGGAATGAGCAGTTCTTC

abundance: once
v_gene: TRBV27
d_gene: TRBD1
j_gene: TRBJ1-5
CDR3aa: CASRQGARGQPQHF
CDR3nt: TGTGCCAGCAGACAGGGGGCCCGGGGGCAGCCCCAGCATTTT

abundance: -
v_gene: TRBV5-1
d_gene: -
j_gene: TRBJ2-2
CDR3aa: CASSLGATSNTGELFF
CDR3nt: TGCGCCAGCAGCTTGGGGGCGACGTCCAACACCGGGGAGCTGTTTTTT

abundance: once
v_gene: TRBV3-1/TRBV3-2
d_gene: -
j_gene: TRBJ1-1
CDR3aa: CASSQGVQGLGTEAFF
CDR3nt: TGTGCCAGCAGCCAAGGAGTCCAGGGATTAGGCACTGAAGCTTTCTTT

abundance: -
v_gene: TRBV3-1/TRBV3-2
d_gene: -
j_gene: TRBJ1-5
CDR3aa: CASSQDMVQPQHF
CDR3nt: TGTGCCAGCAGCCAAGACATGGTCCAGCCCCAGCATTTT

abundance: few
v_gene: TRBV19
d_gene: -
j_gene: TRBJ1-5
CDR3aa: CASSDPSVASNQPQHF
CDR3nt: TGTGCCAGTAGCGACCCATCTGTCGCTAGCAATCAGCCCCAGCATTTT

abundance: -
v_gene: TRBV28
d_gene: -
j_gene: TRBJ2-7
CDR3aa: CASSLSYYEQYF
CDR3nt: TGTGCCAGCAGTTTATCCTACTACGAGCAGTACTTC

abundance: -
v_gene: TRBV15
d_gene: -
j_gene: TRBJ2-1
CDR3aa: CATSRDSQYHNEQFF
CDR3nt: TGTGCCACCAGCAGGGACAGCCAGTACCACAATGAGCAGTTCTTC

abundance: -
v_gene: TRBV21-1
d_gene: -
j_gene: TRBJ2-3
CDR3aa: CASSPAVQSPPSTDTQYF
CDR3nt: TGTGCCAGCAGCCCGGCGGTTCAGTCGCCCCCCAGCACAGATACGCAGTATTTT

abundance: -
v_gene: TRBV11-3
d_gene: -
j_gene: TRBJ2-3
CDR3aa: CASSLGGTDTQYF
CDR3nt: TGTGCCAGCAGCTTAGGAGGGACAGATACGCAGTATTTT

abundance: -
v_gene: TRBV5-4
d_gene: -
j_gene: TRBJ2-2
CDR3aa: CASSGPRTLKGELFF
CDR3nt: TGTGCCAGCAGCGGACCGAGGACGCTTAAAGGGGAGCTGTTTTTT

abundance: -
v_gene: TRBV15
d_gene: -
j_gene: TRBJ1-1
CDR3aa: CATSRSLGLTEAFF
CDR3nt: TGTGCCACCAGCAGATCCCTCGGCCTCACTGAAGCTTTCTTT

abundance: -
v_gene: TRBV5-1
d_gene: TRBD1
j_gene: TRBJ1-4
CDR3aa: CASRMGQENEKLFF
CDR3nt: TGCGCCAGCCGAATGGGACAGGAGAATGAAAAACTGTTTTTT

abundance: few
v_gene: TRBV6-5
d_gene: -
j_gene: TRBJ1-4
CDR3aa: CASSYSGTTKKLFF
CDR3nt: TGTGCCAGCAGTTACTCGGGGACCACCAAAAAACTGTTTTTT

abundance: -
v_gene: TRBV3-1/TRBV3-2
d_gene: -
j_gene: TRBJ2-2
CDR3aa: CASSQLTGRDTGELFF
CDR3nt: TGTGCCAGCAGCCAGTTGACAGGGAGGGACACCGGGGAGCTGTTTTTT

abundance: -
v_gene: TRBV5-1
d_gene: -
j_gene: TRBJ1-4
CDR3aa: CASSSWGDEKLFF
CDR3nt: TGCGCCAGCAGTAGTTGGGGGGATGAAAAACTGTTTTTT

abundance: -
v_gene: TRBV19
d_gene: -
j_gene: TRBJ2-6
CDR3aa: CASRGGSSGANVLTF
CDR3nt: TGTGCCAGTAGAGGGGGGTCCTCTGGGGCCAACGTCCTGACTTTC

abundance: -
v_gene: TRBV21-1
d_gene: -
j_gene: TRBJ2-7
CDR3aa: CARSNPTGGNSYEQYF
CDR3nt: TGTGCCAGAAGCAACCCGACAGGGGGGAATTCCTACGAGCAGTACTTC

abundance: -
v_gene: TRBV18
d_gene: -
j_gene: TRBJ1-2
CDR3aa: CASSPIGQQFHYGYTF
CDR3nt: TGTGCCAGCTCACCAATTGGGCAGCAATTTCACTATGGCTACACCTTC

abundance: once
v_gene: TRBV7-9
d_gene: -
j_gene: TRBJ1-4
CDR3aa: CASLRGDNEKLFF
CDR3nt: TGTGCCAGCCTACGGGGCGATAATGAAAAACTGTTTTTT

abundance: -
v_gene: TRBV21-1
d_gene: -
j_gene: TRBJ1-1
CDR3aa: CASSNLREPMNTEAFF
CDR3nt: TGTGCCAGCAGCAACCTCAGGGAACCCATGAACACTGAAGCTTTCTTT

abundance: -
v_gene: TRBV18
d_gene: -
j_gene: TRBJ1-6
CDR3aa: CASSPPSGSVSPLHF
CDR3nt: TGTGCCAGCTCACCACCGTCCGGCAGTGTTTCACCCCTCCACTTT

abundance: -
v_gene: TRBV6-4
d_gene: -
j_gene: TRBJ1-1
CDR3aa: CASNGKVAFF
CDR3nt: TGTGCCAGCAACGGAAAGGTAGCTTTCTTT

abundance: -
v_gene: TRBV3-1/TRBV3-2
d_gene: -
j_gene: TRBJ2-5
CDR3aa: CASSQEFGKAYQETQYF
CDR3nt: TGTGCCAGCAGCCAAGAGTTCGGGAAAGCGTACCAAGAGACCCAGTACTTC

abundance: -
v_gene: TRBV7-6
d_gene: TRBD2
j_gene: TRBJ2-7
CDR3aa: CASSLTGAAGDKQYF
CDR3nt: TGTGCCAGCAGCCTAACCGGGGCGGCGGGGGATAAGCAGTACTTC

abundance: -
v_gene: TRBV5-1
d_gene: TRBD1
j_gene: TRBJ2-7
CDR3aa: CASSLDRGNYEQYF
CDR3nt: TGCGCCAGCAGCTTGGACAGGGGAAACTACGAGCAGTACTTC

abundance: -
v_gene: TRBV28
d_gene: TRBD2
j_gene: TRBJ2-1
CDR3aa: CASSLAGGNYNEQFF
CDR3nt: TGTGCCAGCAGCCTAGCGGGGGGCAACTACAATGAGCAGTTCTTC

abundance: -
v_gene: TRBV7-9
d_gene: -
j_gene: TRBJ2-3
CDR3aa: CASSFGQLTDTQYF
CDR3nt: TGTGCCAGCAGCTTTGGACAGCTCACAGATACGCAGTATTTT

abundance: -
v_gene: TRBV7-9
d_gene: TRBD1
j_gene: TRBJ1-2
CDR3aa: CASSFDPTGHYGYTF
CDR3nt: TGTGCCAGCAGCTTCGATCCGACAGGGCACTATGGCTACACCTTC

abundance: -
v_gene: TRBV5-1
d_gene: -
j_gene: TRBJ2-7
CDR3aa: CASSLEAGSRYEQYF
CDR3nt: TGCGCCAGCAGCTTGGAGGCAGGCAGCCGTTACGAGCAGTACTTC

abundance: -
v_gene: TRBV4-2
d_gene: -
j_gene: TRBJ1-1
CDR3aa: CASSRQVMNTEAFF
CDR3nt: TGTGCCAGCAGCCGACAGGTGATGAACACTGAAGCTTTCTTT

abundance: -
v_gene: TRBV5-1
d_gene: -
j_gene: TRBJ2-7
CDR3aa: CASSLDSSPVEQYF
CDR3nt: TGCGCCAGCAGCTTGGATAGCTCTCCGGTGGAGCAGTACTTC